This TCR beta chain was retrieved from a study of Ad26.COV2.S vaccination and SARS-CoV-2 variants. Overall study context: Of the COV1001 trial arms, the Ad26.COV2.S arm included the donor. Ad26.COV2.S shots went into the muscle once or twice, 56 days apart. Study observations and caveats: Relative to placebo recipients, vaccine recipients exhibited elevated spike-specific TCR breadth.

Described treatment: some 19 received Ad26.COV2.S at low or high dose, single or two shots; several received placebo; per-sample allocation not given. The study sampled participants on day 63 after the first vaccine or placebo injection. Vaccine was an Ad26 vector expressing Wuhan-strain SARS-CoV-2 spike. The CDR3 length is 15 residues. The germline CDR1 and CDR2 sequences are LNHDA and SQIVND (reference sequence). Trimming shortened V by 1 base and J by 2 bases, and 9 bases separated the two germline ends. Turning to this clone: Its antigen is still unknown.

The data were produced by immunoSEQ multiplex PCR, yet TCRdb's version contains in-frame clones alone and is incomplete. The sample yields some 290,000 clones, around 84% seen once. This sequence was found in a person between 18 and 65 years old who received the Ad26.COV2.S COVID-19 vaccine or a placebo. This specimen consisted of peripheral blood, obtained in a trial of Ad26.COV2.S vaccine versus placebo. The rearrangement links TRBV19 to TRBJ2-1; D is perhaps TRBD1 (6 bases). The CDR3 loop reads CASSIGGQTYNEQFF. CDR3 coding DNA: TGTGCCAGTAGTATAGGGGGACAAACCTACAATGAGCAGTTCTTC.